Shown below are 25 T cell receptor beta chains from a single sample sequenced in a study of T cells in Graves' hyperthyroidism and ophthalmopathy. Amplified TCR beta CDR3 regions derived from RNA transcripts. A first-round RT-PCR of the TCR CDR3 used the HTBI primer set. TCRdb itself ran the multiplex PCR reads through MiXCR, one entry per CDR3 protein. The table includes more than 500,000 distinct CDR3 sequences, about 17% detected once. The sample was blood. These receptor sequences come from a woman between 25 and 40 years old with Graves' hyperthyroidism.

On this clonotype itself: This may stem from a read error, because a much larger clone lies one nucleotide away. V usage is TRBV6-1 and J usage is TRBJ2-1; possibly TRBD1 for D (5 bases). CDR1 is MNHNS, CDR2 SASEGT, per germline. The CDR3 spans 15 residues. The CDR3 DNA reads TGTGCCAGCAGGCCCAGGGAAGAATCCTACAATGAGCGGTTCTTC. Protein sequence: CASRPREESYNERFF.

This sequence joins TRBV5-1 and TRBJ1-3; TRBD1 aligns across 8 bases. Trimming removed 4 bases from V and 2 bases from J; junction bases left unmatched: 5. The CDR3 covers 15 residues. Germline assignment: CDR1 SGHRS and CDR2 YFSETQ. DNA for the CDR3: TGCGCCAGCAGCCCGGACAGGGTAACTGGAAACACCATATATTTT. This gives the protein CASSPDRVTGNTIYF.

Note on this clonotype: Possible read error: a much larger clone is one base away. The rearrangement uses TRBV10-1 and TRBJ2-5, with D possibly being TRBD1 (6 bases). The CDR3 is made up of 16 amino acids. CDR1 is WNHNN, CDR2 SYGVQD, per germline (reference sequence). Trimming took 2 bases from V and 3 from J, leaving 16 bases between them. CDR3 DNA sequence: TGCGCCAGCAGTGAGGGAATTTGGACAGCGGAAGAGACCCAGTACTTC. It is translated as CASSEGIWTAEETQYF.

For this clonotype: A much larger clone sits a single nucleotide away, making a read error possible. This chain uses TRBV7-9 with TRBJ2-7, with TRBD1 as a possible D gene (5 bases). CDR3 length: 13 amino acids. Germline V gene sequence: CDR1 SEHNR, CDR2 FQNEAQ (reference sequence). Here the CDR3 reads CAGSLTSTVDQYF. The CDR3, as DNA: TGTGCCGGCAGCTTAACCTCGACAGTCGACCAGTACTTC.

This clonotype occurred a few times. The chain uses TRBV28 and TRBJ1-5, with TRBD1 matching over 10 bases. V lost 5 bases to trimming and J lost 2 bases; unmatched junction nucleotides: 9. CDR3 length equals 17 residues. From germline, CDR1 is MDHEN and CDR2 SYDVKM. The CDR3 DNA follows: TGTGCCAGCAGTCATATAGCCGGGACAGGGGGCAATCAGCCCCAGCATTTT. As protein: CASSHIAGTGGNQPQHF. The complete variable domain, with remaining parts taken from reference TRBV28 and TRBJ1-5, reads DVKVTQSSRYLVKRTGEKVFLECVQDMDHENMFWYRQDPGLGLRLIYFSYDVKMKEKGDIPEGYSVSREKKERFSLILESASTNQTSMYLCASSHIAGTGGNQPQHFGDGTRLSIL.

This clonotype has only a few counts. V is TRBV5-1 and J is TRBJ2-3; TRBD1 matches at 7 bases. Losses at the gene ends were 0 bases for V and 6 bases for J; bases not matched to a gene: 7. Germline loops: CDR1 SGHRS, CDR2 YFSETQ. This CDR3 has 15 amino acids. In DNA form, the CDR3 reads TGCGCCAGCAGCTTGGGTACAGGGGCCTCCGATACGCAGTATTTT. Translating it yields CASSLGTGASDTQYF.

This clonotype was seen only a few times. CDR3 amino acids: CASSQDGGFQMDEQFF. The CDR3 region has the DNA TGTGCCAGCAGCCAAGATGGGGGTTTCCAAATGGATGAGCAGTTCTTC. This chain joins TRBV4-2 and TRBJ2-1; D possibly matches TRBD1 or TRBD2 (5 bases each). The V gene lost 0 bases and the J gene lost 8 bases, with 17 bases spanning the gap. The germline CDR1 and CDR2 sequences are LGHNA and YNFKEQ. The CDR3 is 16 amino acids.

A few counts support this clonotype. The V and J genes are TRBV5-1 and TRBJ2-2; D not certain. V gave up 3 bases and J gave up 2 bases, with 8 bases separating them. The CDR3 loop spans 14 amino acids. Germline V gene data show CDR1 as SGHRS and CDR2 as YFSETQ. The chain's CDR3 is CASSSTINTGELFF. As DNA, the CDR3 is TGCGCCAGCAGCTCGACAATTAACACCGGGGAGCTGTTTTTT.

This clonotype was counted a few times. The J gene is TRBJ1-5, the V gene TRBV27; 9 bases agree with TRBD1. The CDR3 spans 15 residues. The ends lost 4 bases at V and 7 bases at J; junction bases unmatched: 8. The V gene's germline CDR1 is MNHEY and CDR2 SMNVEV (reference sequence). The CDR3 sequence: CASSSIQGAEQPQHF. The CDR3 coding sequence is TGTGCCAGCAGTTCGATACAGGGGGCCGAACAGCCCCAGCATTTT.

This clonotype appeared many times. CDR3 nucleotides: TGTGCCAGCAGCGGCGGGAGGGCCCAGGGAGATACGCAGTATTTT. Its protein product is CASSGGRAQGDTQYF. The gene calls are TRBV7-2 and TRBJ2-3; TRBD2 aligns across 9 bases. The CDR3 is made up of 15 amino acids. CDR1 SGHTA and CDR2 FQGNSA come from the germline V gene. With 5 bases clipped from V and 5 bases from J, the junction kept 8 bases outside the gene matches.

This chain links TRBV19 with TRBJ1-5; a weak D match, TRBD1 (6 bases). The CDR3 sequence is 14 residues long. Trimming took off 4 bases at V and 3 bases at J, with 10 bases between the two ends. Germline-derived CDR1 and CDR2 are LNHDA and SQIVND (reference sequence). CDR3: CASSTRTVNQPQHF. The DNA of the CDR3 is TGTGCCAGTAGTACGAGGACAGTCAATCAGCCCCAGCATTTT.

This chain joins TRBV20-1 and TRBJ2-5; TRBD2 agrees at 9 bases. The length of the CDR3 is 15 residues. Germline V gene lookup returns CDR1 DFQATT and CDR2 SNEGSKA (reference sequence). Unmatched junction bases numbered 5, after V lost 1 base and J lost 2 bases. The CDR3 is CSARGGTSRQETQYF. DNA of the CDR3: TGCAGTGCTAGAGGTGGGACTAGCCGACAAGAGACCCAGTACTTC.

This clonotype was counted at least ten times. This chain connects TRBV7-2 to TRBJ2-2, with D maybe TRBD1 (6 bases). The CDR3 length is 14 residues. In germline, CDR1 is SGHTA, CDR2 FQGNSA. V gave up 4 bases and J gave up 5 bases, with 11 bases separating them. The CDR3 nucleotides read TGTGCCAGCAGCTCTCAGGGGTTAACCGGGGAGCTGTTTTTT. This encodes CASSSQGLTGELFF.

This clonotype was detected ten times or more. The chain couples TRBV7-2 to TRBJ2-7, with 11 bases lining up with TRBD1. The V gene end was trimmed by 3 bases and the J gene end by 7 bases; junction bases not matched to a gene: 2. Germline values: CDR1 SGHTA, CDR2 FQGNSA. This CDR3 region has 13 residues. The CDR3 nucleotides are TGTGCCAGCAGCTTGGACAGGGGGCGGGAGCAGTACTTC. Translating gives CASSLDRGREQYF.

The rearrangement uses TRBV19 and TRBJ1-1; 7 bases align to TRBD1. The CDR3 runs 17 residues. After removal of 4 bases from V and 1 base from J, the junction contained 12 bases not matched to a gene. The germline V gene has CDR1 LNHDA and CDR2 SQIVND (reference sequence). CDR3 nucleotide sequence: TGTGCCAGTAGTAGGCTAGGTGGAGGGGGCTGGAACACTGAAGCTTTCTTT. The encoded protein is CASSRLGGGGWNTEAFF. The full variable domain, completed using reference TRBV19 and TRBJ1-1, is DGGITQSPKYLFRKEGQNVTLSCEQNLNHDAMYWYRQDPGQGLRLIYYSQIVNDFQKGDIAEGYSVSREKKESFPLTVTSAQKNPTAFYLCASSRLGGGGWNTEAFFGQGTRLTVV.

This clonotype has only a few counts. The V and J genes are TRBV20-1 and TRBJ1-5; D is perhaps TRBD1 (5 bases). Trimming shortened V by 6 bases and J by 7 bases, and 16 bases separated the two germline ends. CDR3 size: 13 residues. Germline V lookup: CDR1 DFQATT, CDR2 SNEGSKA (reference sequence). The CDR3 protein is CSAGGKREQPQHF. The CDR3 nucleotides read TGCAGTGCCGGGGGGAAAAGGGAACAGCCCCAGCATTTT.

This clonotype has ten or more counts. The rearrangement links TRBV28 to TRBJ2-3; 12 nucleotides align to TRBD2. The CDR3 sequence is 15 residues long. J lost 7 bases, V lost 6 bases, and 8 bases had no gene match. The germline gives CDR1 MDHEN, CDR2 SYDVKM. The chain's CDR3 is CASRPTGLAGYTQYF. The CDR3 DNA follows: TGTGCCAGCAGACCGACAGGACTAGCGGGATATACGCAGTATTTT.

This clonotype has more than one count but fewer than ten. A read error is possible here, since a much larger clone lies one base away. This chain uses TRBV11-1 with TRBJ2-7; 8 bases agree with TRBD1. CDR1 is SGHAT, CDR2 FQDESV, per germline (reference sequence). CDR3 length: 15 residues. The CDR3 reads CASGLEAGGFYEQYF. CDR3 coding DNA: TGTGCCAGCGGCTTAGAGGCAGGGGGCTTTTACGAGCAGTACTTC. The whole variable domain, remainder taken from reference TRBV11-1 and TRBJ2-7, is EAEVAQSPRYKITEKSQAVAFWCDPISGHATLYWYRQILGQGPELLVQFQDESVVDDSQLPKDRFSAERLKGVDSTLKIQPAELGDSAMYLCASGLEAGGFYEQYFGPGTRLTVT.

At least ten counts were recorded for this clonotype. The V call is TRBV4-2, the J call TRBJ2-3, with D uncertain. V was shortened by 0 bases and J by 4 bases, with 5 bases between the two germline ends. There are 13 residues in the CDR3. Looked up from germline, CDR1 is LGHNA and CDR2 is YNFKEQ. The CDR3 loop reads CASSQERSDTQYF. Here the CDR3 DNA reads TGTGCCAGCAGCCAAGAAAGGTCAGATACGCAGTATTTT.

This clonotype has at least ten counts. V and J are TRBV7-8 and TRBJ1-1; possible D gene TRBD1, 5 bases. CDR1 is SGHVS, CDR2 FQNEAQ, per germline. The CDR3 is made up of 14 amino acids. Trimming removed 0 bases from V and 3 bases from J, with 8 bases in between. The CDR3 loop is CASSLAGADTEAFF. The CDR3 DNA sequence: TGTGCCAGCAGCTTAGCTGGGGCTGACACTGAAGCTTTCTTT.

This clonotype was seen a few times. CDR3 sequence reads: CASSSPGQFFSSGNTIYF. The DNA for the CDR3 is TGTGCCAGCAGCTCCCCGGGACAGTTTTTTTCCTCTGGAAACACCATATATTTT. The V call is TRBV7-9, the J call TRBJ1-3, with TRBD1 identical over 7 bases. Per the germline V gene, CDR1 is SEHNR and CDR2 is FQNEAQ (reference sequence). J lost 0 bases, V lost 4 bases, and 12 bases had no gene match. This CDR3 is built from 18 residues.

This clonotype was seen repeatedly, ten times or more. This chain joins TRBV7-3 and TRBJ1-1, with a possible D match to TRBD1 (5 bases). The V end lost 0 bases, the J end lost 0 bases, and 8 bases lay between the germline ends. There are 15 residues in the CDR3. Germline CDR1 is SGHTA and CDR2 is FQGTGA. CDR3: CASSLTSGLNTEAFF. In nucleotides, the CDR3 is TGTGCCAGCAGCTTAACTTCAGGGTTGAACACTGAAGCTTTCTTT.

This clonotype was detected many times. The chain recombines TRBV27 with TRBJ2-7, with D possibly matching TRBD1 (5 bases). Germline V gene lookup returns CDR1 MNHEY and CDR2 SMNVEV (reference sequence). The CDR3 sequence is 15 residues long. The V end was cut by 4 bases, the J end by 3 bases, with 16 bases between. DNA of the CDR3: TGTGCCAGCAGTTCCGAACCCCACAGGCTCTACGAGCAGTACTTC. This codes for CASSSEPHRLYEQYF.

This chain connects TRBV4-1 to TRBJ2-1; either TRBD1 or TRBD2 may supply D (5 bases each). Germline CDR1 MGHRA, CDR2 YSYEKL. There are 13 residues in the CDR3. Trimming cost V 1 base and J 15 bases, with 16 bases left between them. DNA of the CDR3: TGCGCCAGCAGCCAAGTCCACGGGGACCCTGGGTTCTTC. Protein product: CASSQVHGDPGFF.

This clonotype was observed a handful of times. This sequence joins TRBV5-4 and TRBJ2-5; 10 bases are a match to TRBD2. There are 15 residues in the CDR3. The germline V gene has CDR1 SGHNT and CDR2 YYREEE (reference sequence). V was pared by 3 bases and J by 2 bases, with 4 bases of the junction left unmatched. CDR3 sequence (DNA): TGTGCCAGCAGCTCGGGACTAGCGATTCAAGAGACCCAGTACTTC. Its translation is CASSSGLAIQETQYF.